This entry features one T cell receptor (beta chain) sequence. What this receptor recognizes is not known. One base away there is no much larger clone; base qualities are not given. The CDR3 starts with the cysteine, ends with the phenylalanine, and has 17 residues. The entry retains the CDR3 DNA only, 51 bases that are in frame from base 1. The germline V gene (reference sequence) provides CDR1 WNHNN and CDR2 SYGVQD. Unmatched junction bases come to 7, with V trimmed by 3 bases and J by 4 bases. One collaborating source in Seattle enrolled patients while the patients were actively infected and followed the patients over time throughout the course of disease. Each collaborating institution followed its own protocols to collect whole blood in K2EDTA tubes. Collaborator samples were shipped for TCRbeta analysis as frozen whole blood, isolated PBMCs, or DNA extracted from either sample type. The immunoSEQ Assay, a bias-controlled multiplex PCR, was used to amplify TCRbeta CDR3 regions from genomic DNA. Regarding the original processing steps: The number of nucleated cells in each sample was estimated by amplification of reference gene primers within the assay. To quantify the absolute abundance of each unique TCRbeta CDR3 rearrangement, sequence reads were collapsed and filtered. For each sample, productive Simpson clonality was calculated as the square root of Simpson's diversity index over productive rearrangements. The clones in this table, taken by TCRdb from immuneACCESS, are in-frame only. Not every clone is retained; where verified, under half of the shortfall comes from an unresolved V gene, and the cause of the rest is unknown. From that table come the V and J calls and clone size; the DNA was used to work out D and trimming. The sample table records some 520,000 clones; about 88% of these occur just once. Clones ranked in the top ten supply about 0.91% of the sample.

The sample is drawn from a study of blood T cell repertoires in COVID-19 (dated by TCRdb to 2019 to 2021). Describing the broader study: Collaborator samples came from the United States, Italy and Spain and covered acute and convalescent phases of COVID-19. The material from the prospective study consisted of cDNA or gDNA derived from T cells, B-cell-depleted T cells, or PBMCs. The dataset comprised deeply sampled blood TCRbeta repertoires from subjects exposed to, actively infected with, or recovered from COVID-19. The repertoires were released in a freely available public database meant as a resource for research on the immune response to SARS-CoV-2. Samples came from the ongoing ImmuneRACE study (first 160 participants) plus 1,254 subjects from 6 global collaborators. Sample metadata almost always included a de-identified subject ID, COVID-19 status, age in years and sex. Where HLA class I and class II types were available, the types were taken from metadata supplied by the sample provider, not from assay-based typing.

The investigation overall reported the following: Clinical and demographic metadata were provided uncurated, with the amount varying by source and participant.

The sample comprised peripheral blood. The sequence links TRBV10-1 to TRBJ2-2, and 11 bases in between align with TRBD2. The TCR originated in a young man with COVID-19, enrolled during active disease. DNA sequence: TGCGCCAGCAGTGATCTTAGACTAGCGGGAAGCACCGGGGAGCTGTTTTTT. The encoded protein is CASSDLRLAGSTGELFF.